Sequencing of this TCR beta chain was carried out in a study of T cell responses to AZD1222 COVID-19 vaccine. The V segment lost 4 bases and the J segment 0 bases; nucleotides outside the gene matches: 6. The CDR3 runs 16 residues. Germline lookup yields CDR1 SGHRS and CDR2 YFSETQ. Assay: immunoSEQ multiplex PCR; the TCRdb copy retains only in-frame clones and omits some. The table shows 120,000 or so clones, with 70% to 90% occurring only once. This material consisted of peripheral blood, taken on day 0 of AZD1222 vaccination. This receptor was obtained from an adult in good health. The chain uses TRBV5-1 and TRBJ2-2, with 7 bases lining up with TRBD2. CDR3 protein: CASSPQLATNTGELFF. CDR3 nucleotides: TGCGCCAGCAGCCCACAACTAGCGACGAACACCGGGGAGCTGTTTTTT. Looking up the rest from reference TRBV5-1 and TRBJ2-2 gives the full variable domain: KAGVTQTPRYLIKTRGQQVTLSCSPISGHRSVSWYQQTPGQGLQFLFEYFSETQRNKGNFPGRFSGRQFSNSRSEMNVSTLELGDSALYLCASSPQLATNTGELFFGEGSRLTVL.